The present TCR beta chain was sequenced within a study of T cells of healthy individuals. The sample holds many counts of this clonotype. Germline CDR1 reads MDHEN; CDR2 reads SYDVKM. This CDR3 contains 14 residues. V lost 11 bases to trimming and J lost 4 bases; unmatched junction nucleotides: 10. TCRdb called the 5' RACE reads again in MiXCR, with one record for every CDR3 protein. Of fewer than 75,000 distinct CDR3 sequences listed, 15% to 20% are singletons. The chain is built from TRBV28 and TRBJ2-3; 9 bases are shared with TRBD1. This sequence was found in a human donor in good health. CDR3 sequence (DNA): TGTGCCTGCGCCGGGACAGGGAGGTCAGATACGCAGTATTTT. As protein: CACAGTGRSDTQYF.